The rows below give T cell receptor beta chains drawn from one sample of a study of T-cell memory formation after mild COVID-19. TCRdb reanalysed the 5' RACE reads using MiXCR and keeps one entry per CDR3 protein. Of some 320,000 distinct CDR3 sequences in the sample, roughly an eighth were seen once. The sequencing sample was made of PBMCs or a T cell subset sorted from them (not recorded which). The receptors were sampled from a man younger than 30 who had mild COVID-19 (a few samples of this study predate the infection). Cell type and time point are not known. CDR3s include the opening cysteine and the closing phenylalanine or tryptophan. D genes are given only for firm matches. The size of a clone is reported for some rows only, either as once, few or many, or as a class for expanded clones.

D | J | size | length | V | DNA | CDR3
TRBD1 | TRBJ2-4 | few | 14 | TRBV9 | TGTGCCAGCAGCGTCGGGGACAGGGGAAACATTCAGTACTTC | CASSVGDRGNIQYF
. | TRBJ1-2 | few | 17 | TRBV4-1 | TGCGCCAGCAGCCAAGAGTCCAGGGCTTTTCGTCACTATGGCTACACCTTC | CASSQESRAFRHYGYTF
TRBD2 | TRBJ2-1 | few | 15 | TRBV7-2 | TGTGCCAGCAGCTTAGGTCAGCGGGGGGGCGATGAGCAGTTCTTC | CASSLGQRGGDEQFF
. | TRBJ1-2 | . | 16 | TRBV5-1 | TGCGCCAGCAGCTTGGCCTTAATCGGCCAGGGCGACGGCTACACCTTC | CASSLALIGQGDGYTF
. | TRBJ2-1 | few | 13 | TRBV7-9 | TGTGCCAGCAGCCCCCGGGCGGACAATGAGCAGTTCTTC | CASSPRADNEQFF
TRBD2 | TRBJ2-3 | . | 16 | TRBV29-1 | TGCAGCGTTGATCGGCTAGCGGGGCAGAGCACAGATACGCAGTATTTT | CSVDRLAGQSTDTQYF
. | TRBJ1-2 | . | 13 | TRBV5-1 | TGCGCCAGCAGCCCCTCAGGGGTGGGAGGCTACACCTTC | CASSPSGVGGYTF
. | TRBJ2-7 | few | 13 | TRBV4-1 | TGCGCCAGCAGCCAAGGGACTACCTACGAGCAGTACTTC | CASSQGTTYEQYF
TRBD2 | TRBJ2-3 | few | 14 | TRBV10-3 | TGTGCCATCAGTGATAGCGGGGGCGGAGATACGCAGTATTTT | CAISDSGGGDTQYF
TRBD2 | TRBJ2-3 | . | 14 | TRBV20-1 | TGCAGTGCTAGCCTGGCTAGCGGGGGGGATACGCAGTATTTT | CSASLASGGDTQYF
. | TRBJ2-2 | . | 12 | TRBV6-5 | TGTGCCAGCTCCCTTTGGCGGGGGGAGCTGTTTTTT | CASSLWRGELFF
. | TRBJ1-1 | few | 12 | TRBV6-5 | TGTGCCAGCAGGATGGGGGGAACTGAAGCTTTCTTT | CASRMGGTEAFF
. | TRBJ1-2 | few | 13 | TRBV5-1 | TGCGCCAGCAGCTCGGACATTCACTATGGCTACACCTTC | CASSSDIHYGYTF
. | TRBJ1-2 | . | 13 | TRBV29-1 | TGCAGCGTTGTAAGGGGAGTGGACTATGGCTACACCTTC | CSVVRGVDYGYTF
. | TRBJ2-4 | many | 14 | TRBV5-5 | TGTGCCAGCAGCAGAGACAGTCGGACAAACATTCAGTACTTC | CASSRDSRTNIQYF
. | TRBJ2-3 | few | 12 | TRBV10-3 | TGTGCCATCAGTGAAGCGACAGATACGCAGTATTTT | CAISEATDTQYF
. | TRBJ1-1 | few | 14 | TRBV12-3/TRBV12-4 | TGTGCCAGCAGTTTTCTCGGGAGTGGGGCTGAAGCTTTCTTT | CASSFLGSGAEAFF
. | TRBJ2-6 | few | 16 | TRBV5-1 | TGCGCCAGCAGCATAACAGGGTCCCCTGGGGCCAACGTCCTGACTTTC | CASSITGSPGANVLTF
TRBD1 | TRBJ2-7 | . | 14 | TRBV5-5 | TGTGCCAGCAGACCGGACAGGGGAGGAAACGAGCAGTACTTC | CASRPDRGGNEQYF
. | TRBJ2-7 | many | 14 | TRBV4-2 | TGTGCCAGCAGCCAAGCACCGGCTCTGGGTGAGCAGTACTTC | CASSQAPALGEQYF
TRBD2 | TRBJ2-1 | few | 15 | TRBV5-1 | TGCGCCAGCAGCTTGATTAGCGGGGGTGTTGTTGAGCAGTTCTTC | CASSLISGGVVEQFF
. | TRBJ2-5 | few | 11 | TRBV5-1 | TGCGCCAGCAGCGACTGGGAGACCCAGTACTTC | CASSDWETQYF
. | TRBJ2-5 | few | 14 | TRBV6-5 | TGTGCCAGCAAGTTCGGACCTTATGAAGAGACCCAGTACTTC | CASKFGPYEETQYF
. | TRBJ2-1 | few | 14 | TRBV12-3/TRBV12-4 | TGTGCCAGCAGTCCCTTCGGTACAGTCAATGAGCAGTTCTTC | CASSPFGTVNEQFF
. | TRBJ2-3 | few | 16 | TRBV7-9 | TGTGCCAGCAGCCGCGCACCCTACGGGGTCGAGGATACGCAGTATTTT | CASSRAPYGVEDTQYF
. | TRBJ2-3 | many | 14 | TRBV7-2 | TGTGCCAGCAGCTCGGGACCCCCGGGAGATACGCAGTATTTT | CASSSGPPGDTQYF
. | TRBJ1-1 | few | 15 | TRBV28 | TGTGCCAGCTCCCTTCGGATCAGGGCACTTTCGGTTGCTTTCTTT | CASSLRIRALSVAFF
TRBD1 | TRBJ1-1 | . | 18 | TRBV7-2 | TGTGCCAGCAGCTCAGATCGGGACAGTGGATGGCGCGGAACTGAAGCTTTCTTT | CASSSDRDSGWRGTEAFF
. | TRBJ1-1 | few | 13 | TRBV12-3/TRBV12-4 | TGTGCCAGCAGCCAACAGGAGAACACTGAAGCTTTCTTT | CASSQQENTEAFF
TRBD2 | TRBJ2-1 | . | 17 | TRBV6-2/TRBV6-3 | TGTGCCAGCAGTTACTACCCTAGCGGGCTGACCTACAATGAGCAGTTCTTC | CASSYYPSGLTYNEQFF
TRBD1 | TRBJ1-2 | few | 14 | TRBV6-5 | TGTGCCAGCAGTATCACCGGGACAGGGGATAACTACACCTTC | CASSITGTGDNYTF
TRBD1 | TRBJ1-5 | . | 16 | TRBV3-1 | TGTGCCAGCAGCCAAGATTTTGGGACAGGGGGCTTGACCCAGCATTTT | CASSQDFGTGGLTQHF
. | TRBJ1-6 | . | 13 | TRBV7-9 | TGTGCCAGCAGCCAAGTTTGTGGATCACCCCTCCACTTT | CASSQVCGSPLHF
. | TRBJ2-5 | . | 13 | TRBV27 | TGTGCCAGCAGCTACACGCGGAAAGAGACCCAGTACTTC | CASSYTRKETQYF
. | TRBJ2-1 | few | 14 | TRBV3-1 | TGTGCCAGCAGGGCAGCGGGCTCCTACAATGAGCAGTTCTTC | CASRAAGSYNEQFF
. | TRBJ2-1 | few | 12 | TRBV11-2 | TGTGCCAGCAGCAAGAGGGTCGATGAGCAGTTCTTC | CASSKRVDEQFF
TRBD2 | TRBJ2-5 | . | 16 | TRBV7-7 | TGTGCTAGCAGCCCTGGAGGGCTAGCGGGGGAGGAGACCCAGTACTTC | CASSPGGLAGEETQYF
. | TRBJ1-2 | . | 14 | TRBV5-1 | TGCGCCAGCAGCTTGATGGCCGCCCGGCATGGCTACACCTTC | CASSLMAARHGYTF
TRBD2 | TRBJ2-7 | . | 14 | TRBV5-1 | TGCGCCAGCAGCCAGGCGGGGGGCGATTACGAGCAGTACTTC | CASSQAGGDYEQYF
. | TRBJ2-5 | many | 13 | TRBV27 | TGTGCCAGTGGAGGGTGGGGGGCTGGGGCCCAGTACTTC | CASGGWGAGAQYF
. | TRBJ2-3 | . | 15 | TRBV5-1 | TGCGCCAGCAGCTTGCAGACAGCGGCCGCAGATACGCAGTATTTT | CASSLQTAAADTQYF
. | TRBJ1-2 | . | 13 | TRBV2 | TGTGCCAGCAGGAGGGGGGAATTCTATGGCTACACCTTC | CASRRGEFYGYTF
. | TRBJ1-1 | once | 13 | TRBV10-2 | TGCGCCAGCAGGGGTGGGCCTCAGACTGAAGCTTTCTTT | CASRGGPQTEAFF
TRBD2 | TRBJ2-1 | . | 16 | TRBV7-2 | TGTGCTAGCAGCTTAGTTCTCCAGCGGGGTGGGTATGAGCAGTTCTTC | CASSLVLQRGGYEQFF
. | TRBJ2-7 | . | 15 | TRBV4-2 | TGTGCCAGCAGCCAGCCCCAGCGGGCCTCCTACGAGCAGTACTTC | CASSQPQRASYEQYF
. | TRBJ1-6 | few | 16 | TRBV20-1 | TGCAGTGCTAGAGGCGGGGGCAGCCCATGGAATTCACCCCTCCACTTT | CSARGGGSPWNSPLHF
. | TRBJ2-3 | few | 12 | TRBV29-1 | TGCAGCGGTTCGGAAGCCCAGGATACGCAGTATTTT | CSGSEAQDTQYF
. | TRBJ1-6 | few | 17 | TRBV4-2 | TGTGCCAGCAGCCAAGCCCTACCCAGGACAGCTAATTCACCCCTCCACTTT | CASSQALPRTANSPLHF
. | TRBJ2-3 | . | 16 | TRBV5-1 | TGCGCCAGCAGCTTCCGACGGACAGCCTTCACAGATACGCAGTATTTT | CASSFRRTAFTDTQYF
TRBD2 | TRBJ2-2 | many | 17 | TRBV15 | TGTGCCACCAGCAGTCTCGGAGGACTAGCGGGTGCCGGGGAGCTGTTTTTT | CATSSLGGLAGAGELFF
TRBD2 | TRBJ2-1 | . | 16 | TRBV4-2 | TGTGCCAGCAGCCATGTACTAGCGGGGGCCTACAATGAGCAGTTCTTC | CASSHVLAGAYNEQFF
TRBD1 | TRBJ2-1 | few | 15 | TRBV5-1 | TGCGCCAGCAGCTCGGGACAGGCGGCAAGGAATGAGCAGTTCTTC | CASSSGQAARNEQFF